The 25 T cell receptor beta chains in this list originate from one sample, sequenced in a study of lymphopenia after photon versus proton radiotherapy. The data were produced by immunoSEQ multiplex PCR, yet TCRdb's version contains in-frame clones alone and is incomplete. The data contain approximately 58,000 clones, around 83% of them seen just once; the ten biggest clones take up just under 30%. The sample consisted of peripheral blood, taken from a patient treated with photon-based radiotherapy. The receptor source for this set is a man aged 50 to 59 with gastric cancer.

This clone occurred many times. J is TRBJ2-5 and V is TRBV19; possible D gene TRBD1, 6 bases. The germline V gene has CDR1 LNHDA and CDR2 SQIVND (reference sequence). The CDR3 is 15 amino acids. V shed 2 bases and J shed 5 bases, with 15 bases lying between them. Here the CDR3 reads CASSIRGHLGETQYF. CDR3 coding DNA: TGTGCCAGTAGTATAAGGGGACACCTTGGGGAGACCCAGTACTTC.

This chain uses TRBV4-3 with TRBJ1-5; 11 nucleotides align to TRBD1. The length of the CDR3 is 17 residues. CDR1 and CDR2 from the germline V gene are LGHNA and YSLEER. Trimming at V came to 3 bases and at J to 3 bases, leaving 7 bases not matched to a gene. The CDR3 nucleotides are TGCGCCAGCAGCCAGAGAACGGGACAGGGGGTCAATCAGCCCCAGCATTTT. Its translation: CASSQRTGQGVNQPQHF.

The gene calls are TRBV28 and TRBJ2-3, with TRBD2 matching 8 bases. V was pared by 1 base and J by 5 bases, with 11 bases of the junction left unmatched. Germline lookup yields CDR1 MDHEN and CDR2 SYDVKM. The CDR3 covers 17 residues. CDR3 sequence (DNA): TGTGCCAGCAGTTTATATTTTGCGGGAGGTTTGGTAGATACGCAGTATTTT. It codes for CASSLYFAGGLVDTQYF.

This clone was detected a few times. The V and J genes are TRBV30 and TRBJ2-1; 7 bases are shared with TRBD2. From germline, CDR1 is GTSNPN and CDR2 SVGIG (reference sequence). The CDR3 has 14 amino acids. Trimming removed 0 bases from V and 7 bases from J; junction bases left unmatched: 6. The CDR3 protein is CAWSVLRERNEQFF. The CDR3 coding sequence is TGTGCCTGGAGTGTACTGCGGGAGCGGAATGAGCAGTTCTTC.

CDR3 nucleotides: TGCGCCAGCAGCTTGGTCGGAGGGAGCAATAATGAAAAACTGTTTTTT. This encodes CASSLVGGSNNEKLFF. The chain couples TRBV5-1 to TRBJ1-4; D not certain. V shed 0 bases and J shed 4 bases, with 13 bases lying between them. The V gene's germline CDR1 is SGHRS and CDR2 YFSETQ. The CDR3 is made up of 16 amino acids.

Concerning this clone itself: This may be a read error: a much more frequent sequence differs by one nucleotide. The V gene is TRBV15, the J gene TRBJ1-2, with a weak D call TRBD1 (5 bases). CDR1 is LNHNV, CDR2 YYDKDF, per germline (reference sequence). CDR3 length equals 15 residues. The CDR3 DNA is TGTGCCACCAGCAGAGGGGGACCGGACGGCTATGGCCACACCTTC. Protein sequence: CATSRGGPDGYGHTF.

Points on this clone: Different DNA sequences within this sample yield the same CDR3. The rearrangement uses TRBV18 and TRBJ2-5; D call uncertain. Germline loops: CDR1 KGHSH, CDR2 LQKENI. V lost 0 bases to trimming and J lost 2 bases, with 7 bases between them. The CDR3 has 14 amino acids. CDR3: CASSPPSRQETQYF. CDR3 DNA sequence: TGTGCCAGCTCACCACCTAGTCGGCAAGAGACCCAGTACTTC.

V and J are TRBV5-4 and TRBJ2-5; 12 positions match TRBD2. The CDR3 runs to 18 residues. The V and J ends lost 0 bases and 5 bases, in that order; junction bases with no gene match: 11. Germline values: CDR1 SGHNT, CDR2 YYREEE (reference sequence). The CDR3 DNA is TGTGCCAGCAGCTTGGGGCCCTCGACTAGCGGGAGTTCGGAGACCCAGTACTTC. Translating it yields CASSLGPSTSGSSETQYF. Drawing the rest from reference TRBV5-4 and TRBJ2-5, the complete variable domain is ETGVTQSPTHLIKTRGQQVTLRCSSQSGHNTVSWYQQALGQGPQFIFQYYREEENGRGNFPPRFSGLQFPNYSSELNVNALELDDSALYLCASSLGPSTSGSSETQYFGPGTRLLVL.

The chain recombines TRBV30 with TRBJ1-4, with 10 bases matching TRBD1. The CDR3 loop spans 16 amino acids. Per germline, CDR1 GTSNPN and CDR2 SVGIG (reference sequence). Trimming removed 3 bases from V and 3 bases from J; junction bases left unmatched: 7. The CDR3 DNA is TGTGCCTGGAGGTCCGGGACAGGGGTTTCTAATGAAAAACTGTTTTTT. Translation gives CAWRSGTGVSNEKLFF.

The CDR3 sequence is CASSKTSGRLEQFF. CDR3 DNA: TGCGCCAGCAGTAAGACTAGCGGGAGACTTGAGCAGTTCTTC. This chain connects TRBV10-1 to TRBJ2-1; 12 bases agree with TRBD2. The V and J ends lost 5 bases and 9 bases, in that order; junction bases with no gene match: 5. CDR3 length: 14 residues. Germline V gives CDR1 WNHNN, CDR2 SYGVQD (reference sequence).

This clone was observed a few times. The chain recombines TRBV2 with TRBJ1-1; a weak D match, TRBD1 (5 bases). V was trimmed by 0 bases and J by 3 bases, leaving 8 bases between them. The CDR3 spans 14 residues. The germline V gene encodes CDR1 SNHLY and CDR2 FYNNEI. The CDR3: CASSEAQGDTEAFF. The DNA of the CDR3 is TGTGCCAGCAGTGAAGCGCAGGGTGACACTGAAGCTTTCTTT.

The chain recombines TRBV9 with TRBJ2-1, with D maybe TRBD2 (6 bases). Deletions cut 2 bases from V and 0 bases from J, with 15 bases between. There are 17 residues in the CDR3. CDR1 and CDR2 (germline): SGDLS, YYNGEE. CDR3 sequence: CASSVGGRKGSYNEQFF. CDR3 DNA sequence: TGTGCCAGCAGCGTGGGGGGACGGAAAGGCTCCTACAATGAGCAGTTCTTC.

This clone was counted a single time. The CDR3 bases are TGTGCCAGCAGTCTGGACAGGGGGCGAGGCGGGGTCGCCTACGAGCAGTACTTC. The encoded protein is CASSLDRGRGGVAYEQYF. The V and J genes are TRBV21-1 and TRBJ2-7; the D segment call TRBD1 is taken from the table without a DNA check. TRBV21-1 is labeled a pseudogene. CDR3 size: 18 residues.

Sample share makes this clone medium-sized. V and J are TRBV2 and TRBJ1-4; D gene unclear. Germline-derived CDR1 and CDR2 are SNHLY and FYNNEI. Trimming cost V 7 bases and J 13 bases, with 25 bases left between them. The CDR3 has 15 amino acids. CDR3 DNA sequence: TGTGCCAGCACATTTGGCTCTGGCACCCCGGCAACACTGTTTTTT. It encodes CASTFGSGTPATLFF. Full variable domain (rest looked up from reference TRBV2 and TRBJ1-4): EPEVTQTPSHQVTQMGQEVILRCVPISNHLYFYWYRQILGQKVEFLVSFYNNEISEKSEIFDDQFSVERPDGSNFTLKIRSTKLEDSAMYFCASTFGSGTPATLFFGSGTQLSVL.

The CDR3 coding sequence is TGTGCCAGCAGTTCCTCGGACAGGCGGAACACTGAAGCTTTCTTT. This encodes CASSSSDRRNTEAFF. V usage is TRBV6-5 and J usage is TRBJ1-1; 7 nucleotides match TRBD1. The CDR3 covers 15 residues. V dropped 4 bases and J dropped 1; count of bases not matched to a gene: 6. The germline V gene has CDR1 MNHEY and CDR2 SVGAGI.

This chain links TRBV18 with TRBJ2-5; TRBD2 is a possible D gene (6 bases). CDR1 is KGHSH and CDR2 is LQKENI in the germline V gene. The length of the CDR3 is 13 residues. Trimming removed 3 bases from V and 5 bases from J, with 10 bases in between. CDR3 region: CASSPRDRETQYF. The CDR3 nucleotides read TGTGCCAGCTCACCGCGGGACCGTGAGACCCAGTACTTC.

J is TRBJ2-7 and V is TRBV28; D gene ambiguous. The CDR3 runs 13 residues. The V gene lost 2 bases and the J gene lost 7 bases, with 12 bases spanning the gap. Germline loops: CDR1 MDHEN, CDR2 SYDVKM. CDR3 amino acids: CASSLLPRGEQYF. CDR3 DNA sequence: TGTGCCAGCAGTTTACTACCCAGAGGTGAGCAGTACTTC. Using reference TRBV28 and TRBJ2-7 for the parts outside the CDR3, the full variable domain is DVKVTQSSRYLVKRTGEKVFLECVQDMDHENMFWYRQDPGLGLRLIYFSYDVKMKEKGDIPEGYSVSREKKERFSLILESASTNQTSMYLCASSLLPRGEQYFGPGTRLTVT.

CDR3 sequence: CASSFPRWPTEAFF. CDR3 sequence (DNA): TGTGCCAGCAGCTTCCCAAGGTGGCCTACTGAAGCTTTCTTT. V usage is TRBV5-6 and J usage is TRBJ1-1; no firm D call. V was cut by 2 bases and J by 5 bases, with 13 bases left in between. From germline, CDR1 is SGHDT and CDR2 YYEEEE. This CDR3 has 14 amino acids. Variable domain in full (rest from reference TRBV5-6 and TRBJ1-1): DAGVTQSPTHLIKTRGQQVTLRCSPKSGHDTVSWYQQALGQGPQFIFQYYEEEERQRGNFPDRFSGHQFPNYSSELNVNALLLGDSALYLCASSFPRWPTEAFFGQGTRLTVV.

This clone was seen just once. The chain couples TRBV11-2 to TRBJ1-2; D is unresolved. The V and J ends lost 5 bases and 0 bases respectively, with 7 bases between them. CDR3 length: 13 amino acids. Germline V CDR1 and CDR2: SGHAT, FQNNGV. The CDR3 loop reads CASSPLTNYGYTF. In nucleotides, the CDR3 is TGTGCCAGCAGCCCTTTAACTAACTATGGCTACACCTTC.

In nucleotides, the CDR3 is TGTGCCTGGAGTGTGACCCTGAACACCGGGGAGCTGTTTTTT. It specifies CAWSVTLNTGELFF. The rearrangement uses TRBV30 and TRBJ2-2; D remains unclear. V lost 0 bases and J 1 base, leaving 6 bases between the germline ends. This CDR3 has 14 residues. Per the germline V gene, CDR1 is GTSNPN and CDR2 is SVGIG (reference sequence).

The gene calls are TRBV19 and TRBJ2-1, with TRBD2 identical over 8 bases. The CDR3 contains 19 residues. Unmatched junction bases numbered 13, after V lost 3 bases and J lost 0 bases. The V gene's germline CDR1 is LNHDA and CDR2 SQIVND (reference sequence). In DNA, the CDR3 is TGTGCCAGTAGTATGCCGGGACTAGTCAAAACCCCCTCCTACAATGAGCAGTTCTTC. Translation: CASSMPGLVKTPSYNEQFF.

Only one count was recorded for this clone. The V gene is TRBV18, the J gene TRBJ1-1; no firm D call. The CDR3 covers 13 residues. Between the trimmed V and J ends, which lost 0 bases and 10 bases, there was a span of 12 bases. Germline CDR1 KGHSH, CDR2 LQKENI. CDR3 sequence (DNA): TGTGCCAGCTCACCACCGGTCCAATTGGGAGCTTTCTTT. Translation: CASSPPVQLGAFF.

V gene TRBV9 combines with J gene TRBJ2-3; D is unresolved. There are 12 residues in the CDR3. V shed 0 bases and J shed 6 bases, with 5 bases lying between them. CDR1 SGDLS and CDR2 YYNGEE come from the germline V gene. In DNA, the CDR3 is TGTGCCAGCAGCGTAGACCGGGATACGCAGTATTTT. Its protein is CASSVDRDTQYF.

The CDR3 loop reads CATHPGQGGMKTQYF. The CDR3 nucleotides are TGTGCCACCCACCCGGGACAGGGAGGAATGAAGACCCAGTACTTC. The chain is built from TRBV6-5 and TRBJ2-5; 9 bases are shared with TRBD1. The germline CDR1 and CDR2 sequences are MNHEY and SVGAGI. This CDR3 has 15 residues. The ends lost 10 bases at V and 6 bases at J; junction bases unmatched: 15.

The CDR3 DNA sequence: TGTGCCAGCACCCCGGGCCAGAGCTCCTACGAGCAGTACTTC. As protein: CASTPGQSSYEQYF. The chain recombines TRBV7-2 with TRBJ2-7; D is uncertain. V shed 7 bases and J shed 0 bases, with 13 bases lying between them. Germline assignment: CDR1 SGHTA and CDR2 FQGNSA. This CDR3 comprises 14 residues.